This T cell receptor (beta chain) was identified in a study of human T cells and chemical hapten exposure. Per the germline V gene, CDR1 is MNHEY and CDR2 is SMNVEV (reference sequence). After removal of 8 bases from V and 5 bases from J, the junction contained 6 bases not matched to a gene. The CDR3 has 14 residues. Indicated time point: patch test 3, about 24 weeks after DPC sensitization. Sample treatment: therapeutic diphenylcyclopropenone sensitization with weekly scalp DPC. TCRdb called the RACE reads again in MiXCR, with one record for every CDR3 protein. Of under 200,000 distinct CDR3 sequences listed, about 27% are singletons.

This sample comprised whole blood, obtained in connection with sensitization to the hapten diphenylcyclopropenone (DPC). This clonotype originated in a woman aged 18 to 35 with alopecia areata. Some clones in this sample may be carry-over from other donors' samples. The rearrangement joins TRBV27 to TRBJ1-5, with 10 bases aligning to TRBD1. This CDR3 reads CASATGGVYQPQHF. DNA for the CDR3: TGTGCCAGCGCGACAGGGGGCGTTTATCAGCCCCAGCATTTT.